This T cell receptor beta chain was recorded in a study of Graves' ophthalmopathy and Graves' hyperthyroidism. Amplification from RNA transcripts yielded the TCR beta CDR3 regions. Amplification began with first-round RT-PCR using HTBI primers, then second-round multiplex PCR was performed. Each CDR3 protein is one row after TCRdb ran MiXCR on the multiplex PCR reads. This sample has 500,000 to 700,000 distinct CDR3 sequences, with roughly 39% found just once. With regard to this clonotype: Likely a read error: the CDR3 ends without its conserved phenylalanine or tryptophan.

The V end was cut by 5 bases, the J end by 2 bases, with 6 bases between. The CDR3 extends over 12 amino acids. Germline CDR1 reads KGHDR; CDR2 reads SFDVKD. This TCR came from an adult man with Graves' hyperthyroidism. Specimen: peripheral blood or thyroid tissue (not recorded which). The chain recombines TRBV24-1 with TRBJ2-7; no reliable D call. The CDR3 here is CATSAKPYEQYL. The CDR3 DNA is TGTGCCACCAGTGCTAAGCCCTACGAGCAGTACCTC.